The 8 T cell receptor beta chains below come from one sample, sequenced in a study of technical replicates of blood from several donors. Using immunoSEQ multiplex PCR, the repertoire was profiled, and TCRdb retains in-frame clones only, with some absent. The profile covers more than 65,000 clones, with 85% to 95% appearing a single time and about 0.36% taken by the ten largest. Sequencing was performed on T cells isolated from PBMCs. These receptors all stem from a human donor in good health.

The table lists this clone with a few counts. This chain links TRBV5-5 with TRBJ1-5; 7 bases agree with TRBD1. The germline V gene has CDR1 SGHKS and CDR2 YYEKEE (reference sequence). V lost 5 bases, J lost 0 bases, and 5 bases stayed unmatched. This CDR3 is 15 amino acids long. The CDR3 region has the DNA TGTGCCAGCAGTAGGGGACAGTATAGCAATCAGCCCCAGCATTTT. Translated, it gives CASSRGQYSNQPQHF.

The rearrangement uses TRBV4-2 and TRBJ1-5, with 7 bases that match TRBD1. Germline lookup yields CDR1 LGHNA and CDR2 YNFKEQ. V gave up 0 bases and J gave up 0 bases; unmatched junction bases: 11. CDR3 length equals 19 residues. The CDR3 region is CASSQDRRQGYYSNQPQHF. The CDR3 nucleotides read TGTGCCAGCAGCCAAGATCGGAGACAGGGCTACTATAGCAATCAGCCCCAGCATTTT.

The chain joins TRBV9 to TRBJ2-7, with unresolved D. This CDR3 spans 15 amino acids. V gave up 0 bases and J gave up 4 bases, with 14 bases separating them. The germline V gene has CDR1 SGDLS and CDR2 YYNGEE. DNA for the CDR3: TGTGCCAGCAGCGTAGATCCGTCAGGCGCTTACGAGCAGTACTTC. Its translation is CASSVDPSGAYEQYF.

The chain employs TRBV7-8 and TRBJ2-5, with TRBD2 matching 11 bases. The CDR3 is 16 amino acids. J was trimmed by 2 bases and V by 2 bases; bases with no gene match: 4. The germline V gene has CDR1 SGHVS and CDR2 FQNEAQ. The CDR3 DNA reads as TGTGCCAGCAGCTTAACTTGGACTAGCGGGCAAGAGACCCAGTACTTC. Translated: CASSLTWTSGQETQYF.

The rearrangement uses TRBV5-8 and TRBJ2-1; perhaps TRBD2 as D (6 bases). The germline V and J ends were trimmed by 4 bases and 1 base, with 21 bases remaining between them. The V gene's germline CDR1 is SGHTS and CDR2 YDEGEE. This CDR3 comprises 18 residues. CDR3 sequence reads: CASSPGAGSGFSYNEQFF. The CDR3 coding sequence is TGTGCCAGCAGCCCGGGCGCTGGGAGCGGGTTTTCCTACAATGAGCAGTTCTTC.

V gene TRBV23-1 combines with J gene TRBJ1-1; D possibly corresponds to TRBD1 (6 bases). TRBV23-1 is labeled an ORF, and its function is uncertain. Trimming stripped 3 bases from V and 0 bases from J, with 11 bases between. The length of the CDR3 is 15 residues. The CDR3 loop is CASSHLRTVNTEAFF. The CDR3 nucleotides read TGCGCCAGCAGTCACCTTAGGACAGTGAACACTGAAGCTTTCTTT.

There are a few counts of this clone. V and J are TRBV19 and TRBJ1-2; D remains ambiguous. This CDR3 has 11 amino acids. Germline lookup yields CDR1 LNHDA and CDR2 SQIVND (reference sequence). Trimming stripped 3 bases from V and 6 bases from J, with 5 bases between. The CDR3 reads CASSIGDGYTF. The CDR3, as DNA: TGTGCCAGTAGTATCGGTGATGGCTACACCTTC.

The rearrangement links TRBV9 to TRBJ2-2; 8 positions agree with TRBD2. The length of the CDR3 is 16 residues. Unmatched junction bases numbered 6, after V lost 4 bases and J lost 1 base. CDR1 is SGDLS and CDR2 is YYNGEE in the germline V gene. CDR3 region: CASSPGLAVNTGELFF. The CDR3, as DNA: TGTGCCAGCAGCCCCGGACTAGCAGTGAACACCGGGGAGCTGTTTTTT.